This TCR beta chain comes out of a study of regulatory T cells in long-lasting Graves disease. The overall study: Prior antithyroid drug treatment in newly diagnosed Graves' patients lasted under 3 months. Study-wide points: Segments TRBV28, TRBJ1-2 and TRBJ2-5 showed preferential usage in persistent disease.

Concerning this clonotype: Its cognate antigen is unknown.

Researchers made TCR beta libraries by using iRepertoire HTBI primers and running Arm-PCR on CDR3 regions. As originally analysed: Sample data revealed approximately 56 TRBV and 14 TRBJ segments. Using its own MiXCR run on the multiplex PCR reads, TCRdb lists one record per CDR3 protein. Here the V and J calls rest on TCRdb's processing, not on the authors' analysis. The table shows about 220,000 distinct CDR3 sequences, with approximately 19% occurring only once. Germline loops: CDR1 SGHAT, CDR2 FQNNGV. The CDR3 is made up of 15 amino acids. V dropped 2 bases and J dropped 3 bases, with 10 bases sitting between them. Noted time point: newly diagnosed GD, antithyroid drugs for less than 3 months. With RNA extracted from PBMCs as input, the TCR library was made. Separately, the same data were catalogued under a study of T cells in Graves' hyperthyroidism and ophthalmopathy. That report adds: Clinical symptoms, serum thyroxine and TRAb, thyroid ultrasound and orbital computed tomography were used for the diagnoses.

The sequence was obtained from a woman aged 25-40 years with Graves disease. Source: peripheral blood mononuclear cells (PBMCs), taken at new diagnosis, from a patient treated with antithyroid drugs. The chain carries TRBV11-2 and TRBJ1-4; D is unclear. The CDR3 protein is CASSLRVRANEKLFF. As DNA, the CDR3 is TGTGCCAGCAGCTTACGGGTGCGGGCTAATGAAAAACTGTTTTTT.